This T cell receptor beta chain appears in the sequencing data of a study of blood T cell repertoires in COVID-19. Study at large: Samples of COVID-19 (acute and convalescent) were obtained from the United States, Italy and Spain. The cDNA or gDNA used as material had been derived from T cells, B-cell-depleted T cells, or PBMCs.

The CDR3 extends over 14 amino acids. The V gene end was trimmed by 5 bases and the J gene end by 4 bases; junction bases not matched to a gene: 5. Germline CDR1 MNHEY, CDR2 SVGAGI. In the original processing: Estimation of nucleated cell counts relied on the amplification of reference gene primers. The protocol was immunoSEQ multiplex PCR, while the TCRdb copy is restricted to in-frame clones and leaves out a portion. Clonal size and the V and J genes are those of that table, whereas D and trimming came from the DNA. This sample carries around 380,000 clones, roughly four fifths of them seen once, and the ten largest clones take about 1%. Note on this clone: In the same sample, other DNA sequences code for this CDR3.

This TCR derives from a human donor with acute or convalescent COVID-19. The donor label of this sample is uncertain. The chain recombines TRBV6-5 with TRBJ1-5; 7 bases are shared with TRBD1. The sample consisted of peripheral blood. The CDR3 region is CASSNRQGNQPQHF. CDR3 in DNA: TGTGCCAGCAGTAACAGACAGGGAAATCAGCCCCAGCATTTT.